This TCR beta chain was retrieved from a study of cytomegalovirus exposure and HLA in healthy donors. General observations from the study: In a later analysis, donors in an Asian-associated ancestry cluster reportedly had fewer N-insertions in productive TCRs than the cohort mean. The study designated 150 to 200 TCR beta chains cytomegalovirus-associated.

V dropped 4 bases and J dropped 0 bases, with 15 bases sitting between them. Germline CDR1 is MNHNS and CDR2 is SASEGT. The CDR3 is made up of 16 amino acids. Primers: 60 Vbeta forward and 13 Jbeta reverse. Sequencing was performed with immunoSEQ multiplex PCR; in TCRdb, only in-frame clones are kept and a portion is missing. The sample lists 200,000 to 250,000 clones, about 89% occurring once. This clone was recorded once. No antigen is known for it. The chain combines TRBV6-1 with TRBJ1-2, with a tentative D call TRBD1 (5 bases). This clonotype was sampled from a woman younger than 30 in good health and CMV-seronegative. Sequencing was done on a sample of PBMCs. The CDR3, as DNA: TGTGCCAGCAGTGCCCGCCGACAGACCACTAACTATGGCTACACCTTC. It specifies CASSARRQTTNYGYTF.